This TCR beta chain was recorded in a study of blood T cell repertoires in COVID-19. Study in general: COVID-19 samples, acute and convalescent, were from the United States, Italy and Spain. PBMCs, B-cell-depleted T cells, or T cells were the source of the cDNA or gDNA that made up the material.

Germline CDR1 and CDR2: SEHNR and FQNEAQ (reference sequence). This CDR3 contains 14 residues. With 4 bases removed from V and 5 bases from J, the gap between germline ends came to 11 bases. Source study methods: How many nucleated cells were present was estimated from reference gene primer amplification. Sequenced by immunoSEQ multiplex PCR; TCRdb stores in-frame clones only, minus some. V, J and clone size derive from that table, while D and trimming were established from the DNA sequence. The table records some 70,000 clones, 80% of them present only once. This clone was counted only a few times. The sequencing sample was made of peripheral blood. This receptor was taken from a human donor in a cohort sampled during active COVID-19. The chain carries TRBV7-9 and TRBJ1-4; D may be TRBD1 (6 bases). The CDR3 reads CASSSQTGNEKLFF. The CDR3 nucleotides are TGTGCCAGCAGCTCCCAGACAGGCAATGAAAAACTGTTTTTT.